The following is a T cell receptor beta chain sequence with its context. Its binding antigen is unknown. No qualities accompany the bases; no much larger clone lies one base away. Relative to germline, V is missing 6 bases and J is missing 8 bases, with 7 bases of the junction outside any gene match. The CDR3 sequence holds 14 residues, the cysteine and phenylalanine included. Only the CDR3 region is kept as DNA, spanning 42 bases read in frame from base 1. Per the germline V gene (reference sequence), MNHEY is the CDR1 and SMNVEV is the CDR2. The data originate from a study of control samples from healthy donors and cancer patients (TCRdb year 2020). The protocol used for the library was the immunoSEQ multiplex PCR assay. TCRdb carries this immuneACCESS record with in-frame sequences only. Its versions omit some clonotypes, under half of them owing to an unresolved V gene in the studies checked, with the rest unexplained. This sample is represented by some 120,000 clones; about 91% of them were singletons. Roughly 8.7% of the sample comes from the top ten.

The sequenced sample was blood. The V and J genes are TRBV27 and TRBJ1-4; 9 bases in between match TRBD1. The TCR originated in a man aged 18 to 29 in good health. In nucleotides, the sequence is TGTGCCAGCAGAAGGGGACAGGGTGGGGAAAAACTGTTTTTT. The translation is CASRRGQGGEKLFF.